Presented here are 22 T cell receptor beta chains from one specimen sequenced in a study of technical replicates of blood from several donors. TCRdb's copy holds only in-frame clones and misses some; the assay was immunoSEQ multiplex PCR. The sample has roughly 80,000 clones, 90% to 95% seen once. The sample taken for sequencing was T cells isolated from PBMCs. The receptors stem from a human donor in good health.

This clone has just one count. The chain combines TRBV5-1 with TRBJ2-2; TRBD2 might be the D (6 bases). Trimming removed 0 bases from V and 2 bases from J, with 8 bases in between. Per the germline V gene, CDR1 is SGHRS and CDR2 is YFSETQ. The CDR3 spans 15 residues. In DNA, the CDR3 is TGCGCCAGCAGCTTGGGCGGGGCCAACACCGGGGAGCTGTTTTTT. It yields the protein CASSLGGANTGELFF.

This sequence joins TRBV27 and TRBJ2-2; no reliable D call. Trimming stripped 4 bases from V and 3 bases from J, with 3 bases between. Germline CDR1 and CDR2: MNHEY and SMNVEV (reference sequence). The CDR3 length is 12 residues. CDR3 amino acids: CASSSYTGELFF. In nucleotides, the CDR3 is TGTGCCAGCAGTTCATACACCGGGGAGCTGTTTTTT.

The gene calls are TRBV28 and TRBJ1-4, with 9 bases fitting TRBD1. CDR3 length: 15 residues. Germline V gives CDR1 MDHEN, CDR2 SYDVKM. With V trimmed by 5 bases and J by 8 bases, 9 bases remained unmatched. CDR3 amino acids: CASSTPGQGYEKLFF. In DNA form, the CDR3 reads TGTGCCAGCAGTACCCCGGGACAGGGTTACGAAAAACTGTTTTTT.

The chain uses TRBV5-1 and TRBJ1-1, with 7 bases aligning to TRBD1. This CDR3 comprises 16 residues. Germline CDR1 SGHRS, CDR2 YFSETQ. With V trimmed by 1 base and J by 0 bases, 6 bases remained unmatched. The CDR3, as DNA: TGCGCCAGCAGCTTGACAGGGGCGATGGTGAACACTGAAGCTTTCTTT. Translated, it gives CASSLTGAMVNTEAFF.

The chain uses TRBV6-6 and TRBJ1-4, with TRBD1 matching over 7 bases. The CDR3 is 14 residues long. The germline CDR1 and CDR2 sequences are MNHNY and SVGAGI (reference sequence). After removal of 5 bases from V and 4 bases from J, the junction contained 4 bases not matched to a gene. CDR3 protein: CASSQGQLNEKLFF. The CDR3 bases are TGTGCCAGCAGTCAGGGACAGCTTAATGAAAAACTGTTTTTT.

CDR3 loop: CASPGDRADGYTF. CDR3 bases: TGTGCCAGTCCAGGGGACAGGGCGGATGGCTACACCTTC. The rearrangement uses TRBV13 and TRBJ1-2, with 9 bases lining up with TRBD1. Per germline, CDR1 PRHDT and CDR2 FYEKMQ (reference sequence). The CDR3 extends over 13 amino acids. V shed 9 bases and J 6 bases; nucleotides not matched to a gene: 8.

In DNA form, the CDR3 reads TGTGCCAGTATGGGGGGGTCGGGTAGCAATCAGCCCCAGCATTTT. Protein product: CASMGGSGSNQPQHF. The genes are TRBV19 and TRBJ1-5, with D possibly being TRBD1 (5 bases). The CDR3 extends over 15 amino acids. V was shortened by 7 bases and J by 0 bases, with 13 bases between the two germline ends. The germline V gene encodes CDR1 LNHDA and CDR2 SQIVND (reference sequence). Variable domain in full (rest from reference TRBV19 and TRBJ1-5): DGGITQSPKYLFRKEGQNVTLSCEQNLNHDAMYWYRQDPGQGLRLIYYSQIVNDFQKGDIAEGYSVSREKKESFPLTVTSAQKNPTAFYLCASMGGSGSNQPQHFGDGTRLSIL.

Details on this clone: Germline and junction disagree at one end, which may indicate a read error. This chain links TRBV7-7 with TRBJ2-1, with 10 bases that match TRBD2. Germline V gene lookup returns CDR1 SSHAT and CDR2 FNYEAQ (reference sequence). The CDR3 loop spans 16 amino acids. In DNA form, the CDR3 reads TGTGCTAGCAGCCCCCGGGGGCTAGCGGGAGTGGACGAGCAGTTCTTC. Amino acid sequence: CASSPRGLAGVDEQFF.

The CDR3 spells CASSFFSGGGRTGELFF. The CDR3 DNA reads TGTGCCAGCAGCTTCTTCTCTGGGGGCGGGAGGACCGGGGAGCTGTTTTTT. V gene TRBV7-3 combines with J gene TRBJ2-2, with 8 bases aligning to TRBD2. The CDR3 has 17 residues. V shed 3 bases and J 5 bases; nucleotides not matched to a gene: 11. Per germline, CDR1 SGHTA and CDR2 FQGTGA.

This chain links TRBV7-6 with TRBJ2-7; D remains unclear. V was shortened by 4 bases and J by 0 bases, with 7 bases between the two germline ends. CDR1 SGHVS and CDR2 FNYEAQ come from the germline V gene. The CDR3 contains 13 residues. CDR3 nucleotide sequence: TGTGCCAGCAGCTACGAGATCTCCTACGAGCAGTACTTC. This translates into CASSYEISYEQYF.

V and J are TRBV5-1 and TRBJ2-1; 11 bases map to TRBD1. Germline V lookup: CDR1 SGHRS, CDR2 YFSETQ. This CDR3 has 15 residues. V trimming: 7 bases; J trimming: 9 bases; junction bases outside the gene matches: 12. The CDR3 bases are TGCGCCAGCGTAAGCGGACAGGGGGCCCGAGGTGAGCAGTTCTTC. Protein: CASVSGQGARGEQFF.

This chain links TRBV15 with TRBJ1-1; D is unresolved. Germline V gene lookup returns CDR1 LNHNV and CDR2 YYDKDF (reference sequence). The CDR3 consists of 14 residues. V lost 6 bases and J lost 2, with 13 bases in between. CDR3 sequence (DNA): TGTGCCACCAGGCCTCAAGCTCCTAACACTGAAGCTTTCTTT. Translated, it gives CATRPQAPNTEAFF. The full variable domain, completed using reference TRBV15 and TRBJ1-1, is DAMVIQNPRYQVTQFGKPVTLSCSQTLNHNVMYWYQQKSSQAPKLLFHYYDKDFNNEADTPDNFQSRRPNTSFCFLDIRSPGLGDTAMYLCATRPQAPNTEAFFGQGTRLTVV.

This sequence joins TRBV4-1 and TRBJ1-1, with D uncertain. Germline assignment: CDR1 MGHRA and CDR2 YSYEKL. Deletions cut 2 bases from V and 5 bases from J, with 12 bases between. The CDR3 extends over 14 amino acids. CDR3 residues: CASSQPSGRTEAFF. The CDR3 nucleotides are TGCGCCAGCAGCCAACCCAGTGGGAGGACTGAAGCTTTCTTT.

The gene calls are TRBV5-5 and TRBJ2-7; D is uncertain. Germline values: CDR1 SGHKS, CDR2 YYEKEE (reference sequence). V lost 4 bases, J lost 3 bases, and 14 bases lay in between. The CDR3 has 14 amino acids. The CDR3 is CASSPLPEFYEQYF. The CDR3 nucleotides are TGTGCCAGCAGCCCCCTGCCGGAGTTCTACGAGCAGTACTTC. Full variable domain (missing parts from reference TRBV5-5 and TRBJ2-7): DAGVTQSPTHLIKTRGQQVTLRCSPISGHKSVSWYQQVLGQGPQFIFQYYEKEERGRGNFPDRFSARQFPNYSSELNVNALLLGDSALYLCASSPLPEFYEQYFGPGTRLTVT.

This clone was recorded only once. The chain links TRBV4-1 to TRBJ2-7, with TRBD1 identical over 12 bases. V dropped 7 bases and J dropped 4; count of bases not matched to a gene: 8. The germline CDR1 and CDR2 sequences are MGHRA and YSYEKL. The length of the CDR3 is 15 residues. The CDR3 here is CASKLRGQGAYEQYF. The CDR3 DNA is TGCGCCAGCAAACTTCGGGGACAGGGGGCTTACGAGCAGTACTTC.

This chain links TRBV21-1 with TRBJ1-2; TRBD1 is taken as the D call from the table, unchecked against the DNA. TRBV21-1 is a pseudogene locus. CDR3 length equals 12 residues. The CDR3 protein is CASSKGPAGYTF. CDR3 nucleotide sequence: TGTGCCAGCAGCAAGGGCCCGGCTGGCTACACCTTC.

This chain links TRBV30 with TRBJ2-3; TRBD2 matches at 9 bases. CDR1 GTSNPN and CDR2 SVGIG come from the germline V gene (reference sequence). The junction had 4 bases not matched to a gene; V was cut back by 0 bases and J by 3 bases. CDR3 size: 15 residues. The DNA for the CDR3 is TGTGCCTGGAGTGTCCTAGCGGGGCGAACAGATACGCAGTATTTT. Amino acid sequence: CAWSVLAGRTDTQYF.

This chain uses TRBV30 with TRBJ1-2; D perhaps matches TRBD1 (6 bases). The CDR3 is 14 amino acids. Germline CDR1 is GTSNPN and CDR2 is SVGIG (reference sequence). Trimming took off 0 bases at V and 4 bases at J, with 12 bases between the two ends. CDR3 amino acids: CAWSVLDSLYGYTF. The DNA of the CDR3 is TGTGCCTGGAGTGTACTGGACAGCCTCTATGGCTACACCTTC.

CDR3 amino acids: CASSVGGFTHEKLFF. CDR3 nucleotide sequence: TGTGCCAGCAGCGTAGGAGGGTTTACCCATGAAAAACTGTTTTTT. J is TRBJ1-4 and V is TRBV9, with D unclear. The CDR3 has 15 amino acids. Deletions cut 0 bases from V and 6 bases from J, with 12 bases between. From germline, CDR1 is SGDLS and CDR2 YYNGEE.

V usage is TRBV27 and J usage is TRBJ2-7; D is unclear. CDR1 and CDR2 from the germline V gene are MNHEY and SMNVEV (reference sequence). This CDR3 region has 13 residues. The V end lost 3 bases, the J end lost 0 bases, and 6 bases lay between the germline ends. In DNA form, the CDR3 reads TGTGCCAGCAGTTTCGGCGGCTCCTACGAGCAGTACTTC. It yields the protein CASSFGGSYEQYF.

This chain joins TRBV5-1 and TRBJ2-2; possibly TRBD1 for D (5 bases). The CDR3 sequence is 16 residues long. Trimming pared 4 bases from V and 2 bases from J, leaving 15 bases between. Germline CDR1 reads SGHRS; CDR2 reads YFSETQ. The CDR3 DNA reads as TGCGCCAGCAGCACACAGGTGTCCCTAAACACCGGGGAGCTGTTTTTT. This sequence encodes CASSTQVSLNTGELFF.

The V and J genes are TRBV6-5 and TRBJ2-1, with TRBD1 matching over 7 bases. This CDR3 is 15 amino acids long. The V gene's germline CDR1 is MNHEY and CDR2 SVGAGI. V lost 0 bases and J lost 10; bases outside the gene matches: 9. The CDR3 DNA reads TGTGCCAGCAGTTACTCGATTCCAGGGGGTCAAGAGCAGTTCTTC. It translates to CASSYSIPGGQEQFF.